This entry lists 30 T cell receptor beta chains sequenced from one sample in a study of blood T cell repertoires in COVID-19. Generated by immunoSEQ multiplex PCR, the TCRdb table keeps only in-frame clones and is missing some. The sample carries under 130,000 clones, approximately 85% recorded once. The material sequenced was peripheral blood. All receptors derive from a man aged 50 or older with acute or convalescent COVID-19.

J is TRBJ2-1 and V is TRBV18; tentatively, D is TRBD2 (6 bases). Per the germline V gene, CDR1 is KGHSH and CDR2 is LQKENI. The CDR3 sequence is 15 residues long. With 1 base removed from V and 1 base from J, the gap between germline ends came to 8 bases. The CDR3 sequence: CASSPLEGSYNEQFF. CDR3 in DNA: TGTGCCAGCTCACCACTGGAGGGGTCCTACAATGAGCAGTTCTTC.

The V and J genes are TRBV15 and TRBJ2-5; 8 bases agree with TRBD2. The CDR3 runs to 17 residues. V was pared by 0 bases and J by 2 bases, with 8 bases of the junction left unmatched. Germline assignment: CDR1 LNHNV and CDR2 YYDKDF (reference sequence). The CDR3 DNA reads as TGTGCCACCAGCAGAGAGGGCACGGGGGGGCCGCAAGAGACCCAGTACTTC. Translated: CATSREGTGGPQETQYF.

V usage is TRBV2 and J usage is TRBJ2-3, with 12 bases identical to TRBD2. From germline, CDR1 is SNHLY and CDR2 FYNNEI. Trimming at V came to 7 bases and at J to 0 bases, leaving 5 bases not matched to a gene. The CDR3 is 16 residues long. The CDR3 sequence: CASKLAGGRSTDTQYF. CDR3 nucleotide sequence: TGTGCCAGCAAGCTAGCGGGGGGGAGAAGCACAGATACGCAGTATTTT. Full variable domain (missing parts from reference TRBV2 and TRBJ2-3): EPEVTQTPSHQVTQMGQEVILRCVPISNHLYFYWYRQILGQKVEFLVSFYNNEISEKSEIFDDQFSVERPDGSNFTLKIRSTKLEDSAMYFCASKLAGGRSTDTQYFGPGTRLTVL.

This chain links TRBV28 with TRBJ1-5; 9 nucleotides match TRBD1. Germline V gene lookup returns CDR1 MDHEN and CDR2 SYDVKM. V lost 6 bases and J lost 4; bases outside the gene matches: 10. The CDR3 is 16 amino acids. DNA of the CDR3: TGTGCCAGCAGGGATAGGACAGGGGCGACGAATCAGCCCCAGCATTTT. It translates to CASRDRTGATNQPQHF.

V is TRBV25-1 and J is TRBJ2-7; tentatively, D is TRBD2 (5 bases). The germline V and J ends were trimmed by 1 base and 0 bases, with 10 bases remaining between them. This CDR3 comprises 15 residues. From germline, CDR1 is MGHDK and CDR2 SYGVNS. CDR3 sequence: CASSESGYSSYEQYF. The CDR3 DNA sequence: TGTGCCAGCAGTGAATCGGGGTACAGCTCCTACGAGCAGTACTTC.

The CDR3 region is CASMSLANTGELFF. CDR3 coding DNA: TGTGCCAGTATGAGCCTCGCGAACACCGGGGAGCTGTTTTTT. The genes are TRBV19 and TRBJ2-2, with D unclear. The CDR3 consists of 14 residues. The germline CDR1 and CDR2 sequences are LNHDA and SQIVND (reference sequence). The germline V and J ends were trimmed by 7 bases and 0 bases, with 9 bases remaining between them.

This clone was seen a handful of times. CDR3 nucleotide sequence: TGTGCCAGCAGCCAAGGAGTCGAGAATCAGCCCCAGCATTTT. The encoded protein is CASSQGVENQPQHF. J is TRBJ1-5 and V is TRBV4-2; D not resolved. The CDR3 has 14 residues. The ends were cut back, 1 base at V and 4 bases at J, with 8 bases in the middle. Germline V CDR1 and CDR2: LGHNA, YNFKEQ.

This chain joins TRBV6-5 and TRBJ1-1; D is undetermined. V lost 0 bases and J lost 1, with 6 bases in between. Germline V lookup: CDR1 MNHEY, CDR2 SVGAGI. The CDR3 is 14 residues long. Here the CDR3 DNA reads TGTGCCAGCAGTTACTCCGGCGGGAACACTGAAGCTTTCTTT. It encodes CASSYSGGNTEAFF.

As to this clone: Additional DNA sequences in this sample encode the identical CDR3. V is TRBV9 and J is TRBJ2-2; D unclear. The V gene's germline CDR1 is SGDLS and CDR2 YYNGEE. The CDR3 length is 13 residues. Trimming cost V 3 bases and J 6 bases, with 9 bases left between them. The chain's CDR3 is CASSDTGAGELFF. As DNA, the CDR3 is TGTGCCAGCAGCGACACCGGAGCCGGGGAGCTGTTTTTT.

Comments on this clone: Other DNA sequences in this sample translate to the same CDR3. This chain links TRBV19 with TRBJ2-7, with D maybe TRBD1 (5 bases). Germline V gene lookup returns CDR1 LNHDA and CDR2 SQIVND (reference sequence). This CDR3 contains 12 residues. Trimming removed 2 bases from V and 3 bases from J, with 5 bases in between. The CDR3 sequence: CASSIQGYEQYF. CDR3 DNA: TGTGCCAGTAGTATACAGGGCTACGAGCAGTACTTC.

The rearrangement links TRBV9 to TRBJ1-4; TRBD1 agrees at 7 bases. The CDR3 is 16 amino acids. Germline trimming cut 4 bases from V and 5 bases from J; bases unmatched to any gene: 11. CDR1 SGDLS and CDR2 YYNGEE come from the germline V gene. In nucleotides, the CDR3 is TGTGCCAGCAGCTTCACCGGTCAGACAGGGAATGAAAAACTGTTTTTT. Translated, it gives CASSFTGQTGNEKLFF.

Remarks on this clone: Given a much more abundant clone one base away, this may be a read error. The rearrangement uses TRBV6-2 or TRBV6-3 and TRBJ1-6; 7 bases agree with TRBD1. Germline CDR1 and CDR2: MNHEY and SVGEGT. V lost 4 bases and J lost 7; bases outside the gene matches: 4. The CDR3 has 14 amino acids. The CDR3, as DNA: TGTGCCAGCAGTTTCAGACAGGGAAATTCACCCCTCCACTTT. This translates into CASSFRQGNSPLHF.

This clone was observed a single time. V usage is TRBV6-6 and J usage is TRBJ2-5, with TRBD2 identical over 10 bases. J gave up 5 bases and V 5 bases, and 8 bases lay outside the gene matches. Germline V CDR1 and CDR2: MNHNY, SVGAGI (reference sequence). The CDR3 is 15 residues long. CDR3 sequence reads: CASSHQAGGGETQYF. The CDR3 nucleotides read TGTGCCAGCAGTCACCAAGCGGGAGGGGGGGAGACCCAGTACTTC.

Here the CDR3 reads CSVGETYEQYF. The CDR3 DNA reads as TGCAGTGTTGGGGAGACCTACGAGCAGTACTTC. The gene calls are TRBV20-1 and TRBJ2-7, with TRBD2 as a possible D gene (5 bases). V was trimmed by 7 bases and J by 2 bases, leaving 9 bases between them. Germline lookup yields CDR1 DFQATT and CDR2 SNEGSKA (reference sequence). There are 11 residues in the CDR3.

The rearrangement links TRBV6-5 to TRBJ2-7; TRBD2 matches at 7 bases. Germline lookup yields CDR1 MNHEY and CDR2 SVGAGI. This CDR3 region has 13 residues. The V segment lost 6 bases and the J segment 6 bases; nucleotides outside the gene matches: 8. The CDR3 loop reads CASRGLVGGEQYF. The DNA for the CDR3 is TGTGCCAGCAGAGGACTAGTCGGGGGCGAGCAGTACTTC.

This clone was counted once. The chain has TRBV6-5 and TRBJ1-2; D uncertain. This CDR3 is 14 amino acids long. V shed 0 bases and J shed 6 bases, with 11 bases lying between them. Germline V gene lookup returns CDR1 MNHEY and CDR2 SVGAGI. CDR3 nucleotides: TGTGCCAGCAGTTACTCGTCCGGTACTGATGGCTACACCTTC. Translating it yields CASSYSSGTDGYTF.

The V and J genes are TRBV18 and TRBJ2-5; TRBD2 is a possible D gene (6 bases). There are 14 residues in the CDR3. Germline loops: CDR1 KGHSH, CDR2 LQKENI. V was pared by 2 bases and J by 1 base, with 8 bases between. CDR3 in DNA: TGTGCCAGCTCACCAAATAGCGGCCAAGAGACCCAGTACTTC. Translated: CASSPNSGQETQYF.

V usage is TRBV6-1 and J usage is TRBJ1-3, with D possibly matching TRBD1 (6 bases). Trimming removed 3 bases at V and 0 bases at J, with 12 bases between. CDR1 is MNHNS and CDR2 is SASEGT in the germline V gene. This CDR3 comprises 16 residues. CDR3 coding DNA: TGTGCCAGCAGTGAGAGGAAGGGGGTCTCTGGAAACACCATATATTTT. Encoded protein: CASSERKGVSGNTIYF.

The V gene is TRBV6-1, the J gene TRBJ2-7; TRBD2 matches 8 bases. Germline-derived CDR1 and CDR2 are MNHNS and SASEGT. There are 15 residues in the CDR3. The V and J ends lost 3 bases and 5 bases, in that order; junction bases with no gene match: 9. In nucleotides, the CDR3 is TGTGCCAGCAGTGAGGAGCGGGAGTCTAGCCACGAGCAGTACTTC. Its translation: CASSEERESSHEQYF.

The CDR3 DNA reads TGTGCCAGCAGGGTACTAGGGAGGGTCTACGAGCAGTACTTC. It is translated as CASRVLGRVYEQYF. V gene TRBV28 combines with J gene TRBJ2-7; 7 nucleotides match TRBD2. The CDR3 runs 14 residues. Unmatched junction bases numbered 8, after V lost 6 bases and J lost 3 bases. Germline-derived CDR1 and CDR2 are MDHEN and SYDVKM.

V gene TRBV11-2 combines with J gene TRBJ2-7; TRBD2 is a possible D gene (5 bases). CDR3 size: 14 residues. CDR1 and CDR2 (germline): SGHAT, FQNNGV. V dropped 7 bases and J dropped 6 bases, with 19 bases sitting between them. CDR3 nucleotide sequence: TGTGCCAGCACCCCCCATGGGCAGGCGGGCGAGCAGTACTTC. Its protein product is CASTPHGQAGEQYF.

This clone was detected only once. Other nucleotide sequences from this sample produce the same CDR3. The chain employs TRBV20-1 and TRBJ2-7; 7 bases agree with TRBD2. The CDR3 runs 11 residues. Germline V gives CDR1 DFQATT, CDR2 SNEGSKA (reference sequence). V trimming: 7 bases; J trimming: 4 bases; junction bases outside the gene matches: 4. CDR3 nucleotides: TGCAGTGGACTAGCCGGATACGAGCAGTACTTC. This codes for CSGLAGYEQYF.

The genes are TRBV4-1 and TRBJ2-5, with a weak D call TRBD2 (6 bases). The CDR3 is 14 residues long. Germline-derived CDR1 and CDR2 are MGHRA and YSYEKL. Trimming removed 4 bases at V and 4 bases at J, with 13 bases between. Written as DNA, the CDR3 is TGCGCCAGCAGCCGCTCTAGCGACGGAGAGACCCAGTACTTC. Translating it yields CASSRSSDGETQYF.

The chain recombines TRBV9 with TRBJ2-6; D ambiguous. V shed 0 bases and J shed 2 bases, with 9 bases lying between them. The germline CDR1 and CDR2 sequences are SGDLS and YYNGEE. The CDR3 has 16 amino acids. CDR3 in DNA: TGTGCCAGCAGCGTAGGAGTGGGCGCTGGGGCCAACGTCCTGACTTTC. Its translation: CASSVGVGAGANVLTF.

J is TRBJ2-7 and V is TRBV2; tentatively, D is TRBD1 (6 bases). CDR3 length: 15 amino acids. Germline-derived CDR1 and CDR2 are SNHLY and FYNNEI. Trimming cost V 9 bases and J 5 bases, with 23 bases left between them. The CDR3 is CASQPATGHLDEQYF. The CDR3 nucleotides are TGTGCCAGTCAGCCTGCGACAGGTCACCTAGACGAGCAGTACTTC.

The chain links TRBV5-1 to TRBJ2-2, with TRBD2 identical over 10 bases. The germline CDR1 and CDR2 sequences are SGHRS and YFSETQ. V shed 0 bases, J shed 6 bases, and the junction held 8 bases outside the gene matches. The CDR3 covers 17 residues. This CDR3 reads CASSLELAGMGSGELFF. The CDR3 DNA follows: TGCGCCAGCAGCTTGGAACTAGCGGGGATGGGGTCCGGGGAGCTGTTTTTT.

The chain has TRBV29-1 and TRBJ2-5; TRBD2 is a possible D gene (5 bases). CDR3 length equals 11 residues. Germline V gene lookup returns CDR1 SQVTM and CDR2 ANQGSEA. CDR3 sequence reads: CTKTEGETQYF. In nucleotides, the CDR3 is TGCACTAAGACTGAGGGAGAGACCCAGTACTTC.

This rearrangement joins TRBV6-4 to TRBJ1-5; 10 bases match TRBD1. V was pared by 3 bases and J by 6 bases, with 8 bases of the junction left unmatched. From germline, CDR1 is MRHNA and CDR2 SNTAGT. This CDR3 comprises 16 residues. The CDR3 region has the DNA TGTGCCAGCAGTGAAGGCGACAGGGGGCGCGTTCAGCCCCAGCATTTT. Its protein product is CASSEGDRGRVQPQHF.

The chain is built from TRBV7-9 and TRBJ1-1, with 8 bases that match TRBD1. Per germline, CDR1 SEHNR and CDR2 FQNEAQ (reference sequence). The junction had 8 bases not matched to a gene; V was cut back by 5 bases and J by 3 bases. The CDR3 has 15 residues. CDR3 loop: CASSPRDRRDTEAFF. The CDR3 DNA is TGTGCCAGCAGCCCGCGGGACAGGCGGGACACTGAAGCTTTCTTT.

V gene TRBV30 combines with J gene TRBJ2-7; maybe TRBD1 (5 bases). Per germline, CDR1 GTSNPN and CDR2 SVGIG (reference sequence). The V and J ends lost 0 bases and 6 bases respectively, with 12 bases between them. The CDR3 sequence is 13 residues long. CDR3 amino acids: CAWSVVRGAEQYF. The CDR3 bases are TGTGCCTGGAGTGTAGTAAGGGGTGCCGAGCAGTACTTC.